The T cell receptor beta chain under discussion was sequenced for a study of human T cells and chemical hapten exposure. Study as a whole: Patients' scalps got diphenylcyclopropenone weekly throughout the approximately 25-week study. Alopecia areata, totalis or universalis was found in mostly female patients. General study points: Counts of TCRs above 1 in 1000 frequency stayed unchanged with DPC sensitization.

The time point denotes: patch test 2, 6 weeks after DPC sensitization. The treatment here: therapeutic diphenylcyclopropenone sensitization with weekly scalp DPC. It was from unfractionated whole blood that total RNA was extracted. Trimming at V came to 0 bases and at J to 1 base, leaving 0 bases not matched to a gene. The CDR3 is made up of 15 amino acids. Per the germline V gene, CDR1 is SGHRS and CDR2 is YFSETQ. A single record per CDR3 protein comes from TCRdb applying MiXCR to the RACE reads. The sample holds about 400,000 distinct CDR3 sequences; about 6% are singletons and the top ten take around 5.8%. This clonotype was counted many times. Antigen: not known.

The TCR comes from a woman aged 18-29 years with alopecia areata. Some clones in this sample may be carry-over from other donors' samples. The chain uses TRBV5-1 and TRBJ2-3; 9 bases align to TRBD1. The source material was whole blood, sampled in connection with sensitization to the hapten diphenylcyclopropenone (DPC). The CDR3 DNA reads TGCGCCAGCAGCTTGGGACAGGGGGGCACAGATACGCAGTATTTT. Encoded protein: CASSLGQGGTDTQYF.